Shown below are 9 T cell receptor beta chains from a single sample sequenced in a study of blood T cell repertoires in COVID-19. Here immunoSEQ multiplex PCR was the method, and the copy in TCRdb shows in-frame clones only, minus some. The sample has 330,000 or so clones, roughly 88% seen once. Sequencing was done on a sample of PBMCs or T cells enriched from blood (not recorded which). Receptors were obtained from a man aged 25-45 years who had recovered from COVID-19.

This clone was recorded a few times. The chain employs TRBV2 and TRBJ2-5; 10 bases map to TRBD2. V was clipped by 7 bases and J by 5 bases; unmatched bases: 1. From germline, CDR1 is SNHLY and CDR2 FYNNEI. The CDR3 sequence is 12 residues long. This CDR3 reads CASTTSGETQYF. CDR3 bases: TGTGCCAGCACGACTAGCGGGGAGACCCAGTACTTC.

V is TRBV28 and J is TRBJ1-3; D is unclear. Deletions cut 4 bases from V and 2 bases from J, with 12 bases between. CDR3 length: 15 residues. Per the germline V gene, CDR1 is MDHEN and CDR2 is SYDVKM. The CDR3: CASSSTGRPGNTIYF. The CDR3 DNA reads as TGTGCCAGCAGTTCTACCGGGAGGCCTGGAAACACCATATATTTT.

This clone occurred once. The V gene is TRBV4-2, the J gene TRBJ2-1, with TRBD2 matching 8 bases. Germline V gene lookup returns CDR1 LGHNA and CDR2 YNFKEQ. V was pared by 2 bases and J by 1 base, with 4 bases of the junction left unmatched. There are 16 residues in the CDR3. The CDR3 region is CASSQPGGGSYNEQFF. The CDR3 DNA is TGTGCCAGCAGCCAACCGGGCGGGGGGTCCTACAATGAGCAGTTCTTC.

The V gene is TRBV5-5, the J gene TRBJ2-1; D is undetermined. The germline CDR1 and CDR2 sequences are SGHKS and YYEKEE (reference sequence). This CDR3 contains 12 residues. Trimming pared 1 base from V and 9 bases from J, leaving 8 bases between. The CDR3 region has the DNA TGTGCCAGCAGCTTGTATGTCGGTGAGCAGTTCTTC. Its protein product is CASSLYVGEQFF.

Comment on this clone: Other DNA sequences in this sample translate to the same CDR3. The rearrangement uses TRBV7-9 and TRBJ2-2; 7 nucleotides agree with TRBD1. V shed 0 bases and J 6 bases; nucleotides not matched to a gene: 1. Germline assignment: CDR1 SEHNR and CDR2 FQNEAQ (reference sequence). The CDR3 runs 14 residues. The CDR3 reads CASSLAGGPGELFF. The CDR3 nucleotides are TGTGCCAGCAGCTTAGCAGGGGGCCCCGGGGAGCTGTTTTTT.

This chain links TRBV2 with TRBJ1-2, with D possibly TRBD1 on 5 matching bases. Looked up from germline, CDR1 is SNHLY and CDR2 is FYNNEI. This CDR3 is built from 13 residues. The V end lost 4 bases, the J end lost 4 bases, and 10 bases lay between the germline ends. The DNA of the CDR3 is TGTGCCAGCAGTGCGCAGGGAGGCTATGGCTACACCTTC. Amino acid sequence: CASSAQGGYGYTF.

The V call is TRBV6-2 or TRBV6-3, the J call TRBJ2-7; maybe TRBD2 (7 bases). This CDR3 has 15 amino acids. Deletions cut 0 bases from V and 5 bases from J, with 14 bases between. Germline CDR1 reads MNHEY; CDR2 reads SVGEGT. CDR3 coding DNA: TGTGCCAGCAGTTACTCGAGGGGGGGCTGGCACGAGCAGTACTTC. This gives the protein CASSYSRGGWHEQYF.

This clone occurred once. This sequence joins TRBV18 and TRBJ1-6, with D possibly being TRBD1 (5 bases). CDR3 size: 16 residues. V lost 2 bases and J lost 3, with 11 bases in between. CDR1 and CDR2 from the germline V gene are KGHSH and LQKENI. CDR3 residues: CASSPKGPDYNSPLHF. Here the CDR3 DNA reads TGTGCCAGCTCACCAAAGGGGCCGGACTATAATTCACCCCTCCACTTT.

The chain employs TRBV19 and TRBJ1-4; tentatively, D is TRBD1 (5 bases). Germline V gene lookup returns CDR1 LNHDA and CDR2 SQIVND (reference sequence). This CDR3 region has 15 residues. Trimming removed 6 bases from V and 8 bases from J, with 19 bases in between. This CDR3 reads CASSKTRVMGEKLFF. As DNA, the CDR3 is TGTGCCAGTAGCAAAACCAGGGTTATGGGCGAAAAACTGTTTTTT. Drawing the rest from reference TRBV19 and TRBJ1-4, the complete variable domain is DGGITQSPKYLFRKEGQNVTLSCEQNLNHDAMYWYRQDPGQGLRLIYYSQIVNDFQKGDIAEGYSVSREKKESFPLTVTSAQKNPTAFYLCASSKTRVMGEKLFFGSGTQLSVL.